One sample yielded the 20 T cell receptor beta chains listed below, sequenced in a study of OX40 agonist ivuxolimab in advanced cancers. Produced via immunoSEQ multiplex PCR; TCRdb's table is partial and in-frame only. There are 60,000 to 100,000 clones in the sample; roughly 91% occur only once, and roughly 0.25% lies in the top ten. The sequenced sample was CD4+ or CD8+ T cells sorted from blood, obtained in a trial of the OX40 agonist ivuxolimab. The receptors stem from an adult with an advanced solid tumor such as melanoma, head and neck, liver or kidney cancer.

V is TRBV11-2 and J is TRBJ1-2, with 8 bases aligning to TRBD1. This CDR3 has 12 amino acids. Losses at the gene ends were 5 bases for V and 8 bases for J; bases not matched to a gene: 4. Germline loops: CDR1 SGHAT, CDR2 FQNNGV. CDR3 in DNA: TGTGCCAGCAGCCGACAGGGGCAGGGCTACACCTTC. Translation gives CASSRQGQGYTF.

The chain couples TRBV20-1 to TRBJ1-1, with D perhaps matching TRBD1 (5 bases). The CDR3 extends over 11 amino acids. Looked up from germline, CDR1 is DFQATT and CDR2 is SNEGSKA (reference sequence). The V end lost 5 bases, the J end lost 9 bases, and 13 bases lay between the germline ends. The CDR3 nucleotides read TGCAGTGCTCTCGGGGGGACGCAAGCTTTCTTT. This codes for CSALGGTQAFF.

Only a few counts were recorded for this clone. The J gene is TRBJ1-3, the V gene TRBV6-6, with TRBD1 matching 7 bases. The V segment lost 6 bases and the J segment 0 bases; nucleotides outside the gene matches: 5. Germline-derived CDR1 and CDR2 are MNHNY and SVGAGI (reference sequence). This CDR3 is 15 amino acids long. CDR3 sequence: CASSDRVRSGNTIYF. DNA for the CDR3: TGTGCCAGCAGCGACAGGGTCCGCTCTGGAAACACCATATATTTT.

In DNA form, the CDR3 reads TGCGCCAGCAGTGCGAGGGAGGTATATGGGGAGCAGTTCTTC. This gives the protein CASSAREVYGEQFF. This chain connects TRBV5-1 to TRBJ2-1; a weak D match, TRBD2 (6 bases). Germline V gene sequence: CDR1 SGHRS, CDR2 YFSETQ. The ends were cut back, 5 bases at V and 10 bases at J, with 19 bases in the middle. The CDR3 totals 14 residues. Supplemented by reference TRBV5-1 and TRBJ2-1, the full variable domain reads KAGVTQTPRYLIKTRGQQVTLSCSPISGHRSVSWYQQTPGQGLQFLFEYFSETQRNKGNFPGRFSGRQFSNSRSEMNVSTLELGDSALYLCASSAREVYGEQFFGPGTRLTVL.

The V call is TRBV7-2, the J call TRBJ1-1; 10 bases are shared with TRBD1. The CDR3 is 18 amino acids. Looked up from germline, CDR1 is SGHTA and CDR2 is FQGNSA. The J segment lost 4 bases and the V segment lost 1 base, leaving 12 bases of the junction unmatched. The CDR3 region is CASSLEDRGYSLVTEAFF. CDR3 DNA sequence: TGTGCCAGCAGCTTAGAGGACAGGGGGTATAGTTTAGTCACTGAAGCTTTCTTT.

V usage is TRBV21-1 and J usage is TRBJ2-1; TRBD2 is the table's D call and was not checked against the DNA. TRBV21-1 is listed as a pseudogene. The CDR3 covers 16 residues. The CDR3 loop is CASSKAFTNSGNEQFF. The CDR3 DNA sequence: TGTGCCAGCAGCAAAGCTTTCACCAACTCCGGCAATGAGCAGTTCTTC.

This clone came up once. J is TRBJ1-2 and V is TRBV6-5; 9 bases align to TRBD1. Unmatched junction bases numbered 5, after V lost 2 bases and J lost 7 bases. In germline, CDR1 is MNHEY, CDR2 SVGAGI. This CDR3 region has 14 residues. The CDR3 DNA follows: TGTGCCAGCAGTTACGGGACAGGGACGGGTGGCTACACCTTC. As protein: CASSYGTGTGGYTF.

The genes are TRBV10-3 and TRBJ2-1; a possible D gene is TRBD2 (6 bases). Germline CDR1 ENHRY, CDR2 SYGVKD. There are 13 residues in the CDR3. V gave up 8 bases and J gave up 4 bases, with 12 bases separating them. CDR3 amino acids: CAIGGTDYNEQFF. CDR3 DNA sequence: TGTGCCATCGGGGGGACGGATTACAATGAGCAGTTCTTC.

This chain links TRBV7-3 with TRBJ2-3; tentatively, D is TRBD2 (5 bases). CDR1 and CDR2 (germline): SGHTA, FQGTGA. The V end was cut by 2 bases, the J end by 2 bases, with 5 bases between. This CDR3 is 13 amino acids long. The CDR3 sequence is CASSLGLTDTQYF. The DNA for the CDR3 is TGTGCCAGCAGCTTAGGACTCACAGATACGCAGTATTTT.

The CDR3 nucleotides read TGTGCCACCAGCAGACAGACGGTCCAAGAGACCCAGTACTTC. Translated: CATSRQTVQETQYF. The chain couples TRBV15 to TRBJ2-5, with D unresolved. The CDR3 has 14 amino acids. CDR1 and CDR2 from the germline V gene are LNHNV and YYDKDF (reference sequence). The V and J ends lost 2 bases and 1 base respectively, with 8 bases between them.

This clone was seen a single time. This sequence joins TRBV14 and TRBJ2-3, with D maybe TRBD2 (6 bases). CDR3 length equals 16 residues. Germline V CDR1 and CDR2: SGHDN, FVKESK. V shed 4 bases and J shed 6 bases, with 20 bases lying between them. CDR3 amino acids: CASSPQLGLAGDTQYF. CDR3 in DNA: TGTGCCAGCAGCCCACAATTGGGCCTTGCGGGGGATACGCAGTATTTT.

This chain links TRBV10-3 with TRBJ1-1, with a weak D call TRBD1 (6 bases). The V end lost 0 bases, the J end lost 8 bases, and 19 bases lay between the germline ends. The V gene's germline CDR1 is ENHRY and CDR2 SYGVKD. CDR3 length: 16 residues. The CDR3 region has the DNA TGTGCCATCAGTGAGTCGTCATTTGGGACACACAGCGAAGCTTTCTTT. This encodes CAISESSFGTHSEAFF.

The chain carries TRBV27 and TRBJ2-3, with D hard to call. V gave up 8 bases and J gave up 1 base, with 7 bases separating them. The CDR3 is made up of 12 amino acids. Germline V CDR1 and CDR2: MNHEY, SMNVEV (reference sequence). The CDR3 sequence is CASSPGTDTQYF. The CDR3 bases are TGTGCCAGCTCCCCAGGCACAGATACGCAGTATTTT.

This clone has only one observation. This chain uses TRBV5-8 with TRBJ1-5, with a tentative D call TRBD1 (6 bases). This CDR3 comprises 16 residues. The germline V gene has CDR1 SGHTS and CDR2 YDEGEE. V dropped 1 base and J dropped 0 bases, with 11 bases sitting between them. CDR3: CASSLKAGASNQPQHF. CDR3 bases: TGTGCCAGCAGCTTGAAGGCAGGGGCTAGCAATCAGCCCCAGCATTTT. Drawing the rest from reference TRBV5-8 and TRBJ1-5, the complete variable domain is EAGVTQSPTHLIKTRGQQATLRCSPISGHTSVYWYQQALGLGLQFLLWYDEGEERNRGNFPPRFSGRQFPNYSSELNVNALELEDSALYLCASSLKAGASNQPQHFGDGTRLSIL.

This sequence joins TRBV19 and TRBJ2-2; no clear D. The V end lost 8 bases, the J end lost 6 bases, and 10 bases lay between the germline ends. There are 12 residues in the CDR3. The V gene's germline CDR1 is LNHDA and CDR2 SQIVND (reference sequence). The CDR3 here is CASPSRAGELFF. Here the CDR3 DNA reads TGTGCCAGTCCCAGTCGAGCCGGGGAGCTGTTTTTT.

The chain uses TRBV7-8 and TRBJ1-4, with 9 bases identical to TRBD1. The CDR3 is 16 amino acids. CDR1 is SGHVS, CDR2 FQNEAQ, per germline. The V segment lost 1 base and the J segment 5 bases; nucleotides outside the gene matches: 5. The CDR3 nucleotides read TGTGCCAGCAGCTTAGAAGGGACAGGGAAAAATGAAAAACTGTTTTTT. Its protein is CASSLEGTGKNEKLFF.

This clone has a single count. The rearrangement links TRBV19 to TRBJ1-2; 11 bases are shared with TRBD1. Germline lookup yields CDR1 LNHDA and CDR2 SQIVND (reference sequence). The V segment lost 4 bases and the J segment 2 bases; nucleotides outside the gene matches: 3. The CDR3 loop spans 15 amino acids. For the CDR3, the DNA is TGTGCCAGTAGTAGCGGGACAGGGGGGAACTATGGCTACACCTTC. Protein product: CASSSGTGGNYGYTF.

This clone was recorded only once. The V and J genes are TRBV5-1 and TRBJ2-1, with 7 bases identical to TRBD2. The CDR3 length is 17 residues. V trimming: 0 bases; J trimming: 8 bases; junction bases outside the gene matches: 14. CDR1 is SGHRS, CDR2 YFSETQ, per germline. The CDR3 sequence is CASSLGSGGSLVDEQFF. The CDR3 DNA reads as TGCGCCAGCAGCTTGGGGTCCGGCGGGAGTTTGGTCGATGAGCAGTTCTTC.

CDR3 in amino acids: CASSNVGNQPQHF. CDR3 nucleotides: TGTGCCAGTAGTAATGTTGGCAATCAGCCCCAGCATTTT. The J gene is TRBJ1-5, the V gene TRBV19; unclear D gene. V lost 4 bases to trimming and J lost 2 bases, with 6 bases between them. The CDR3 runs 13 residues. Germline V lookup: CDR1 LNHDA, CDR2 SQIVND (reference sequence).

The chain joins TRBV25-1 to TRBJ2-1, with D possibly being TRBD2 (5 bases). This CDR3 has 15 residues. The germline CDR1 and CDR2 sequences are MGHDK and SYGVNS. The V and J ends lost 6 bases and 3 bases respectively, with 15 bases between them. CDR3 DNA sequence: TGTGCCAGCAGCTCGGGGAGTTGGAGCTACAATGAGCAGTTCTTC. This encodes CASSSGSWSYNEQFF.